This TCR beta chain stems from a study of T cells in Graves' hyperthyroidism and ophthalmopathy. Per germline, CDR1 SEHNR and CDR2 FQNEAQ (reference sequence). CDR3 size: 15 residues. With 5 bases removed from V and 6 bases from J, the gap between germline ends came to 17 bases. For Graves' hyperthyroidism to be stable, ophthalmopathy could not progress within 18 months. Each patient was aged 18 to 65 and had newly diagnosed hyperthyroidism of under 2 months' duration. What was amplified from RNA transcripts were TCR beta CDR3 regions. RT-PCR in the first round (using the HTBI primer set) targeted the TCR CDR3. From the multiplex PCR reads, TCRdb called clonotypes with MiXCR, one entry per CDR3 protein. The repertoire has over 550,000 distinct CDR3 sequences, 16% of them found once; the top ten carry 15% to 20%.

The specimen was blood. The rearrangement uses TRBV7-9 and TRBJ1-5, with D maybe TRBD1 (5 bases). The source of this sequence is a woman under 30 with Graves' hyperthyroidism. The CDR3 DNA follows: TGTGCCAGCAGCATCTCCGGGACCCCCGTTCAGCCCCAGCATTTT. Amino acids: CASSISGTPVQPQHF.